This T cell receptor beta chain is from a study of T-cell reconstitution after alpha-beta-depleted transplantation in children. Germline V gives CDR1 SGHTA, CDR2 FQGNSA. The CDR3 is made up of 17 amino acids. The germline V and J ends were trimmed by 4 bases and 0 bases, with 13 bases remaining between them. Concerning this clonotype itself: Its antigen remains unknown.

TCRbeta library preparation incorporated unique molecular identifiers. Using its own MiXCR run on the PCR reads, TCRdb lists one record per CDR3 protein. This sample yields a few hundred thousand distinct CDR3 sequences, of which roughly 43% are seen a single time; 25% to 30% belongs to the top ten. Study-wide results and caveats: After transplant, at about two months, alpha-beta T cells were reportedly derived from several hundred expanded graft clones. Newly produced T cells mostly provided counts and TCRbeta diversity after one year, as hyperexpanded clones declined. Diversity of TCRbeta at day 60 was high in some patients, arising from surviving recipient T cells and thymic progenitors.

The gene calls are TRBV7-2 and TRBJ2-6, with D unclear. Specimen: PBMCs, collected before TCRalphabeta/CD19-depleted stem cell transplant. This TCR derives from a girl aged 2 to 9 with aplastic anemia, due to receive a stem cell transplant. The CDR3 region is CASSSKGRDSGANVLTF. The CDR3, as DNA: TGTGCCAGCAGCTCTAAGGGAAGAGACTCTGGGGCCAACGTCCTGACTTTC.